This T cell receptor beta chain was sequenced for a study of regulatory T cells in long-lasting Graves disease. Investigators prepared the TCR beta libraries by applying iRepertoire HTBI primers and Arm-PCR of CDR3 regions. TCRdb re-called the multiplex PCR reads through MiXCR, storing one row per CDR3 protein. The sample lists about 520,000 distinct CDR3 sequences, around 11% occurring once. The CDR3 spans 12 residues. Looked up from germline, CDR1 is MDHEN and CDR2 is SYDVKM. Time point specified: newly diagnosed GD, antithyroid drugs for less than 3 months. From PBMCs, RNA was extracted and then used to make the TCR library. This clonotype was counted at least ten times. Separately, the same data were catalogued under a study of T cells in Graves' hyperthyroidism and ophthalmopathy. That work contributes: Stable disease denoted Graves' hyperthyroidism without ophthalmopathy progression within 18 months.

The sequencing here drew on peripheral blood mononuclear cells (PBMCs), taken at new diagnosis, from a patient treated with antithyroid drugs. The TCR originated in a young woman with Graves disease. V and J are TRBV28 and TRBJ2-7, with 11 positions matching TRBD2. The CDR3 loop reads CGTSGYSYEQYF. The CDR3 nucleotides are TGTGGGACTAGCGGGTACTCCTACGAGCAGTACTTC.